This T cell receptor beta chain was sequenced for a study of T cell responses to AZD1222 COVID-19 vaccine. The length of the CDR3 is 14 residues. Trimming pared 2 bases from V and 5 bases from J, leaving 12 bases between. Germline CDR1 KGHSH, CDR2 LQKENI. Overall study results and limits: Researchers took repertoire samples only after the peak T cell response had come. The sample set comprised mostly white British donors with more females, and clonal diversity was possibly underestimated. Spike-specific TCR breadth and depth went up after people got two AZD1222 doses.

Sequenced by immunoSEQ multiplex PCR; TCRdb stores in-frame clones only, minus some. This sample has about 220,000 clones, with around 93% found just once. This clone occurred once. As yet, its antigen is unknown. This TCR was sampled from an adult in good health. Sample: peripheral blood, taken on day 0 of MenACWY control vaccination. The chain couples TRBV18 to TRBJ1-1, with D perhaps TRBD1 (5 bases). The CDR3 region is CASSPEGWRTEAFF. The CDR3 nucleotides are TGTGCCAGCTCACCAGAGGGGTGGCGGACTGAAGCTTTCTTT.